This entry lists 17 T cell receptor beta chains sequenced from one sample in a study of blood T cell repertoires in COVID-19. TCRdb keeps only in-frame clones here, not all; method: immunoSEQ multiplex PCR. The table includes 95,000 to 150,000 clones, around 80% detected once. The sample comprised peripheral blood. All receptors come from a woman in her 50s with acute or convalescent COVID-19.

The chain has TRBV28 and TRBJ2-7; D perhaps matches TRBD2 (7 bases). V lost 7 bases and J 0 bases, leaving 13 bases between the germline ends. Germline lookup yields CDR1 MDHEN and CDR2 SYDVKM. The CDR3 has 14 amino acids. As DNA, the CDR3 is TGTGCCAGCAAGGGGGGGAGGGGCTCCTACGAGCAGTACTTC. As protein: CASKGGRGSYEQYF.

The chain has TRBV7-2 and TRBJ1-5; possible D gene TRBD1, 6 bases. This CDR3 has 15 amino acids. CDR1 and CDR2 (germline): SGHTA, FQGNSA. Trimming stripped 2 bases from V and 2 bases from J, with 10 bases between. The CDR3, as DNA: TGTGCCAGCAGCTTATTGAGACAGGGCAATCAGCCCCAGCATTTT. This gives the protein CASSLLRQGNQPQHF.

This chain joins TRBV4-2 and TRBJ2-2; D is uncertain. This CDR3 is 16 amino acids long. The V and J ends lost 0 bases and 4 bases respectively, with 12 bases between them. Germline assignment: CDR1 LGHNA and CDR2 YNFKEQ. The CDR3 nucleotides read TGTGCCAGCAGCCAAGATTGGGCAGTCGCCACCGGGGAGCTGTTTTTT. Protein product: CASSQDWAVATGELFF.

This CDR3 reads CASDGNLGRGTEAFF. The DNA for the CDR3 is TGTGCCAGCGATGGCAATCTAGGACGCGGGACTGAAGCTTTCTTT. The V gene is TRBV13, the J gene TRBJ1-1; D remains unclear. V gave up 8 bases and J gave up 5 bases, with 21 bases separating them. The CDR3 contains 15 residues. The germline CDR1 and CDR2 sequences are PRHDT and FYEKMQ (reference sequence). Drawing the rest from reference TRBV13 and TRBJ1-1, the complete variable domain is AAGVIQSPRHLIKEKRETATLKCYPIPRHDTVYWYQQGPGQDPQFLISFYEKMQSDKGSIPDRFSAQQFSDYHSELNMSSLELGDSALYFCASDGNLGRGTEAFFGQGTRLTVV.

This clone was seen more than once but under ten times. This rearrangement joins TRBV6-6 to TRBJ1-1, with 7 bases that match TRBD1. With 2 bases clipped from V and 6 bases from J, the junction kept 9 bases outside the gene matches. The V gene's germline CDR1 is MNHNY and CDR2 SVGAGI (reference sequence). There are 15 residues in the CDR3. CDR3 residues: CASSYPGGSRSEAFF. CDR3 DNA: TGTGCCAGCAGTTACCCAGGGGGTTCGCGCTCTGAAGCTTTCTTT.

The chain carries TRBV3-1 (or the pseudogene TRBV3-2) and TRBJ2-5, with D possibly matching TRBD1 (5 bases). Germline CDR1 LGHDT, CDR2 YNNKEL (reference sequence). V gave up 6 bases and J gave up 1 base, with 12 bases separating them. The CDR3 runs 14 residues. CDR3 sequence: CASRSDSSQETQYF. The CDR3 DNA sequence: TGTGCCAGCAGATCCGACAGTTCCCAAGAGACCCAGTACTTC.

Comments on this clone: Other DNA sequences of this sample code for an identical CDR3. This chain joins TRBV19 and TRBJ2-7, with 7 bases fitting TRBD1. J lost 2 bases, V lost 3 bases, and 4 bases had no gene match. The CDR3 is 14 amino acids. The germline gives CDR1 LNHDA, CDR2 SQIVND (reference sequence). CDR3 protein: CASSIGQGAYEQYF. As DNA, the CDR3 is TGTGCCAGTAGTATTGGTCAGGGGGCCTACGAGCAGTACTTC. Variable domain in full (rest from reference TRBV19 and TRBJ2-7): DGGITQSPKYLFRKEGQNVTLSCEQNLNHDAMYWYRQDPGQGLRLIYYSQIVNDFQKGDIAEGYSVSREKKESFPLTVTSAQKNPTAFYLCASSIGQGAYEQYFGPGTRLTVT.

The chain is built from TRBV18 and TRBJ2-1; 7 bases match TRBD2. Trimming cost V 4 bases and J 8 bases; bases outside gene matches: 5. The CDR3 has 13 residues. Germline CDR1 is KGHSH and CDR2 is LQKENI. In nucleotides, the CDR3 is TGTGCCAGCTCACAAACCGGGGGGTATGAGCAGTTCTTC. Protein sequence: CASSQTGGYEQFF.

This clone came up a few times. The genes are TRBV7-9 and TRBJ2-5, with 11 bases that match TRBD1. J gave up 4 bases and V 5 bases, and 6 bases lay outside the gene matches. This CDR3 is 15 amino acids long. The germline V gene encodes CDR1 SEHNR and CDR2 FQNEAQ (reference sequence). CDR3 amino acids: CASSLDGTGGETQYF. As DNA, the CDR3 is TGTGCCAGCAGCCTCGACGGGACAGGGGGAGAGACCCAGTACTTC.

V gene TRBV30 combines with J gene TRBJ1-1, with D tentatively TRBD1 (6 bases). Between the trimmed V and J ends, which lost 0 bases and 0 bases, there was a span of 11 bases. Germline CDR1 GTSNPN, CDR2 SVGIG (reference sequence). The CDR3 consists of 15 residues. The CDR3 protein is CAWSVGATLNTEAFF. The CDR3 DNA follows: TGTGCCTGGAGTGTGGGGGCCACCTTGAACACTGAAGCTTTCTTT.

The chain carries TRBV19 and TRBJ1-2; D perhaps matches TRBD1 (6 bases). The CDR3 has 13 residues. CDR1 LNHDA and CDR2 SQIVND come from the germline V gene (reference sequence). Trimming left V 10 bases short and J 5 bases short, with 17 bases between. The CDR3 DNA sequence: TGTGCCACGGGGGCACAAGCGGGGTATGGCTACACCTTC. It yields the protein CATGAQAGYGYTF.

The CDR3 protein is CASSGGQGTSNYGYTF. In DNA form, the CDR3 reads TGTGCCAGCAGTGGGGGACAGGGGACTTCTAACTATGGCTACACCTTC. The chain uses TRBV6-1 and TRBJ1-2, with 10 bases identical to TRBD1. CDR1 and CDR2 (germline): MNHNS, SASEGT. V dropped 4 bases and J dropped 0; count of bases not matched to a gene: 5. This CDR3 is built from 16 residues.

The V call is TRBV5-1, the J call TRBJ2-2; 11 bases line up with TRBD1. This CDR3 is 19 amino acids long. CDR1 SGHRS and CDR2 YFSETQ come from the germline V gene. Trimming at V came to 6 bases and at J to 3 bases, leaving 16 bases not matched to a gene. The DNA for the CDR3 is TGCGCCAGCAACTCCGGACAGGGGGCGTCCAGATATTACACCGGGGAGCTGTTTTTT. Its protein is CASNSGQGASRYYTGELFF.

V and J are TRBV13 and TRBJ2-3; 9 positions agree with TRBD2. The germline V gene encodes CDR1 PRHDT and CDR2 FYEKMQ (reference sequence). The trim removed 0 bases at V and 5 bases at J, leaving 0 bases unmatched. The CDR3 sequence is 14 residues long. The CDR3 coding sequence is TGTGCCAGCAGCTTAGGGACTAGCGGAGATACGCAGTATTTT. Translation: CASSLGTSGDTQYF.

This clone was found once. J is TRBJ2-2 and V is TRBV4-2, with a possible D match to TRBD2 (5 bases). CDR1 is LGHNA, CDR2 YNFKEQ, per germline. This CDR3 spans 15 amino acids. V lost 0 bases and J lost 5, with 10 bases in between. Here the CDR3 reads CASSQERRVTGELFF. The CDR3 DNA follows: TGTGCCAGCAGCCAAGAGCGGCGGGTTACCGGGGAGCTGTTTTTT.

The chain links TRBV6-5 to TRBJ1-1, with 8 bases that match TRBD1. Germline CDR1 MNHEY, CDR2 SVGAGI. V dropped 5 bases and J dropped 5; count of bases not matched to a gene: 7. This CDR3 is 14 amino acids long. CDR3 residues: CASSRRTGRTEAFF. CDR3 bases: TGTGCCAGCAGTCGCCGGACAGGGAGGACTGAAGCTTTCTTT.

The chain uses TRBV11-2 and TRBJ2-1; TRBD2 agrees at 11 bases. Germline assignment: CDR1 SGHAT and CDR2 FQNNGV. The CDR3 length is 15 residues. Losses at the gene ends were 3 bases for V and 6 bases for J; bases not matched to a gene: 4. For the CDR3, the DNA is TGTGCCAGCAGCTTTTTGACTAGCGGGGCCAATGAGCAGTTCTTC. Translating it yields CASSFLTSGANEQFF.